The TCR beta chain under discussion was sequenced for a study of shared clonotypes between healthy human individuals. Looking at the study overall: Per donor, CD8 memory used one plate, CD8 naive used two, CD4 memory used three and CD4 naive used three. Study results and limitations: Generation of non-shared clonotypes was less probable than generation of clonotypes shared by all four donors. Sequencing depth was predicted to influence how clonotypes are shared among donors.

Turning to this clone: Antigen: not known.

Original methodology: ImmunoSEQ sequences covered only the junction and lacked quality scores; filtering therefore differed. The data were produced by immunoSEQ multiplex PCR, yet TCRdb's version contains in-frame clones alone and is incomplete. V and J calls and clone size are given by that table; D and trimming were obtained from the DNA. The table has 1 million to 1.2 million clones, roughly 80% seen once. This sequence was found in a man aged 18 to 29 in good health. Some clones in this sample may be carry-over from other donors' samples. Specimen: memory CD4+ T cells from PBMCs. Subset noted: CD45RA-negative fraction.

This chain's CDR3 is CASSDLAGGGNEQFF. The CDR3 region has the DNA TGTGCCAGCTCCGATCTAGCGGGAGGGGGCAATGAGCAGTTCTTC. The chain links TRBV2 to TRBJ2-1; 12 positions agree with TRBD2. Looked up from germline, CDR1 is SNHLY and CDR2 is FYNNEI. This CDR3 region has 15 residues. V lost 8 bases, J lost 6 bases, and 8 bases stayed unmatched.